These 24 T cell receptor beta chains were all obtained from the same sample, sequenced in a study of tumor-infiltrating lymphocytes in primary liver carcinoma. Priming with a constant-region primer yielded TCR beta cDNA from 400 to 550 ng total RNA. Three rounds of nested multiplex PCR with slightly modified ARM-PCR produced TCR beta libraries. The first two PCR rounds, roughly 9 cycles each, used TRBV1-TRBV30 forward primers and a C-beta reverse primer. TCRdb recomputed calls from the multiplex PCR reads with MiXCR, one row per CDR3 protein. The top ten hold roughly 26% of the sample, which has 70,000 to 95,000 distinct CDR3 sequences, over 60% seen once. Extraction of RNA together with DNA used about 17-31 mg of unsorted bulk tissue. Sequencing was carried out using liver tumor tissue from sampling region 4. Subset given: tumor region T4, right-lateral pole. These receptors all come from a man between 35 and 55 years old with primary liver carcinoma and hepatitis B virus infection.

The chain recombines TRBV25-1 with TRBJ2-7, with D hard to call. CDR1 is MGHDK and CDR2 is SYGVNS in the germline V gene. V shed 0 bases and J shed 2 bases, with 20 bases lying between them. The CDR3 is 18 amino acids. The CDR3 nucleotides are TGTGCCAGCAGTGAATATCGGTCGGGCCCACCCGTCACCTACGAGCAGTACTTC. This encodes CASSEYRSGPPVTYEQYF.

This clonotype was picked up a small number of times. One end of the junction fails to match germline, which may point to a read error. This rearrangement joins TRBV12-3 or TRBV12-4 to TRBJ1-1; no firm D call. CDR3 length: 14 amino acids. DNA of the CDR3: TGTGCCGGCAGCCTAGCCCATCTTAGCACTGAAGTTTTCTTT. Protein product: CAGSLAHLSTEVFF.

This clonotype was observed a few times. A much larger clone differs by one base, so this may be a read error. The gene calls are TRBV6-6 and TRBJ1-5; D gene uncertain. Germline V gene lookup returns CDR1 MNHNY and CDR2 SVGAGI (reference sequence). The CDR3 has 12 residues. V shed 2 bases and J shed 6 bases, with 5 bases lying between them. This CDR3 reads CASSYEGQPQHF. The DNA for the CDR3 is TGTGCCAGCAGTTACGAAGGTCAGCCCCAGCATTTT.

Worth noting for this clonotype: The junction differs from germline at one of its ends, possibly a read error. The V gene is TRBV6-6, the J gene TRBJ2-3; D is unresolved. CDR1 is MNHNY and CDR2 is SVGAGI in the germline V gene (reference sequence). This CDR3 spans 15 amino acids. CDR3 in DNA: TGTGCCATCAGTCTCCCTAGTGGGATTCGAGATACGCAGTATTTT. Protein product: CAISLPSGIRDTQYF.

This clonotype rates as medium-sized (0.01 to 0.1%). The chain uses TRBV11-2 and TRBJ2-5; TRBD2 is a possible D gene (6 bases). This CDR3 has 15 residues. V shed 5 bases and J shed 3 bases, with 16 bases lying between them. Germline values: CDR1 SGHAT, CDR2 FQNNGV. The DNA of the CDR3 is TGTGCCAGCAGCCCTCAACTAGCTCCTGAAGAGACCCAGTACTTC. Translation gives CASSPQLAPEETQYF. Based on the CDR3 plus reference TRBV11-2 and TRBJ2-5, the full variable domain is EAGVAQSPRYKIIEKRQSVAFWCNPISGHATLYWYQQILGQGPKLLIQFQNNGVVDDSQLPKDRFSAERLKGVDSTLKIQPAKLEDSAVYLCASSPQLAPEETQYFGPGTRLLVL.

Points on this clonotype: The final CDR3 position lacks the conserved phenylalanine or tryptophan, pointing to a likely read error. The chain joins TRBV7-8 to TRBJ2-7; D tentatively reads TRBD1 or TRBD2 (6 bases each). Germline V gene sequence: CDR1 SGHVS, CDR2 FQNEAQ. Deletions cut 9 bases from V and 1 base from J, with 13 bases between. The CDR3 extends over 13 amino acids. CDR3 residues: CARRGDTSYEQYL. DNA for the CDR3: TGTGCCAGGAGGGGGGATACATCCTACGAGCAGTACTTA.

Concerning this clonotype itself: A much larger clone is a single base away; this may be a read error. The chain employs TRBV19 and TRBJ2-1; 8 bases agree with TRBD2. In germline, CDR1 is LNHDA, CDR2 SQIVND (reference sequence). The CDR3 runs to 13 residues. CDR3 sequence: CVVGASGYNEQFF. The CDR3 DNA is TGTGTCGTGGGAGCTAGCGGGTACAATGAGCAGTTCTTC. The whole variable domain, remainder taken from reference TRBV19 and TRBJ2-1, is DGGITQSPKYLFRKEGQNVTLSCEQNLNHDAMYWYRQDPGQGLRLIYYSQIVNDFQKGDIAEGYSVSREKKESFPLTVTSAQKNPTAFYLCVVGASGYNEQFFGPGTRLTVL.

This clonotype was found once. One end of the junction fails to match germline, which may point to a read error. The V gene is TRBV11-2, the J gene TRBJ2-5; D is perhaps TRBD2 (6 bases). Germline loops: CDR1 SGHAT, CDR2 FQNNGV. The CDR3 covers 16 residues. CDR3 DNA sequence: TGTGCCAGCAGCTTAGGGAGTATCGGCTCGGGGGAGACCCACTACTTC. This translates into CASSLGSIGSGETHYF.

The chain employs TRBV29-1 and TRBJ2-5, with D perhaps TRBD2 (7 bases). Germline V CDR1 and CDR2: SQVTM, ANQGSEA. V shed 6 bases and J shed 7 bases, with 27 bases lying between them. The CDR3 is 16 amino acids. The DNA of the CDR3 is TGCAGCGTCTCATGGGGGGGGGCCGCCAATGTGGGGACCCAGTACTTC. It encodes CSVSWGGAANVGTQYF.

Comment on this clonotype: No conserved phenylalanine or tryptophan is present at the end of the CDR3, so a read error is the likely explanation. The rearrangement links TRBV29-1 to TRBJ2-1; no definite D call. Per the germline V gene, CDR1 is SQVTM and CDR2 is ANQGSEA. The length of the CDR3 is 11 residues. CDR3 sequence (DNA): TGCAGCGTTGAAGGGAACAATGGGCAGTTCTTG. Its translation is CSVEGNNGQFL.

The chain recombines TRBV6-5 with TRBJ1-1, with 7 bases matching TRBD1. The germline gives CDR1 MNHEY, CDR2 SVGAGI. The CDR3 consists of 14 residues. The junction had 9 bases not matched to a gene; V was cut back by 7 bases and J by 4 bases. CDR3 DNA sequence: TGTGCCAGCAACTTAAACAGGGGCGGCACTGAAGCTTTCTTT. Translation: CASNLNRGGTEAFF.

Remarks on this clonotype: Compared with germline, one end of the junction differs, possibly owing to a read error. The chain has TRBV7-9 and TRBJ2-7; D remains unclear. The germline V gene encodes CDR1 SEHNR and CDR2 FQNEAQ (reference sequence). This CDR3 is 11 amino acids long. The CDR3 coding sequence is TGTACCAGCAGCTCACTCTACGAGCAGTACTTC. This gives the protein CTSSSLYEQYF.

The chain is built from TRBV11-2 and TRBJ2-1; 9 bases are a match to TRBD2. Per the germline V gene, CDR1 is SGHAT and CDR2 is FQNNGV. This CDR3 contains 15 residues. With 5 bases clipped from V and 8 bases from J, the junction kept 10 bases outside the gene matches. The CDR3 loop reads CASSPPSGRIYEQFF. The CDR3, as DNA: TGTGCCAGCAGCCCCCCCAGCGGGAGGATCTATGAGCAGTTCTTC.

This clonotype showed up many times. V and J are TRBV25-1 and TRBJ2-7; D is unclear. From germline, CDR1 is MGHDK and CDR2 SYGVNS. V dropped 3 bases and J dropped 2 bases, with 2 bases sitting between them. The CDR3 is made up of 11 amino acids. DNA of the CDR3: TGTGCCAGCAGTGAGACCTACGAGCAGTACTTC. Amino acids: CASSETYEQYF.

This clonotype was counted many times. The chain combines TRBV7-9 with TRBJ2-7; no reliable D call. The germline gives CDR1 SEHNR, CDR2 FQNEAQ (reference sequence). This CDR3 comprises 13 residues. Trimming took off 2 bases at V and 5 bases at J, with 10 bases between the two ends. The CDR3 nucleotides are TGTGCCAGCAGCTTACAGGTTTCGCACGAGCAGTACTTC. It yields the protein CASSLQVSHEQYF. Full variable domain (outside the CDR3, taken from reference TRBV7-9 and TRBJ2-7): DTGVSQNPRHKITKRGQNVTFRCDPISEHNRLYWYRQTLGQGPEFLTYFQNEAQLEKSRLLSDRFSAERPKGSFSTLEIQRTEQGDSAMYLCASSLQVSHEQYFGPGTRLTVT.

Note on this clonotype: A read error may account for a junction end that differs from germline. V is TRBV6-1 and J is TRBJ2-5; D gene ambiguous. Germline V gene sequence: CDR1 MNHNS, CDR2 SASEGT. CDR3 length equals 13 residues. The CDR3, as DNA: TGTGTCAGCAGGAGACACCTCCAAGAGGCCCAGTACTTC. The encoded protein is CVSRRHLQEAQYF.

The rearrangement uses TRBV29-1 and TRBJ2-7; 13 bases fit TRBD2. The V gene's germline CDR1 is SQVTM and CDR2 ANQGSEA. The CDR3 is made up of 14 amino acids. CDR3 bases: TGCGGCGCATTGGGACTAGCGGGATTCTACGAGCAGTACTTC. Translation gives CGALGLAGFYEQYF.

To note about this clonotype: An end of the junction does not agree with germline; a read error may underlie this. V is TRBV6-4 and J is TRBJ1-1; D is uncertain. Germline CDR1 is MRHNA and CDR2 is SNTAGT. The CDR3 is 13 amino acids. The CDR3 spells CTSSSAGETEAFF. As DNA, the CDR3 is TGTACCAGCAGCTCGGCCGGGGAGACTGAAGCTTTCTTT.

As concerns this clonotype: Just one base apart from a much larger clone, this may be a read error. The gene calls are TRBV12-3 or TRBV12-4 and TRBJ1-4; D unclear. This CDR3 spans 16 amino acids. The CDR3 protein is CVSSRGGPATNEKLFF. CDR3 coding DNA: TGTGTCAGCAGCCGAGGTGGACCGGCGACTAATGAAAAACTGTTTTTT.

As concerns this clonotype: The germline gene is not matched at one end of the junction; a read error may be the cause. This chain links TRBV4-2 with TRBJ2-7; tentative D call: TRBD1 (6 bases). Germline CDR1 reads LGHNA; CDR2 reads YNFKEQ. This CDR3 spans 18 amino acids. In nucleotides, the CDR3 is TGTGTCAGCAGCCAAGACAGGCCCATCGGGATTCTCTCCTACGAGCAGTGCTTC. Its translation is CVSSQDRPIGILSYEQCF.

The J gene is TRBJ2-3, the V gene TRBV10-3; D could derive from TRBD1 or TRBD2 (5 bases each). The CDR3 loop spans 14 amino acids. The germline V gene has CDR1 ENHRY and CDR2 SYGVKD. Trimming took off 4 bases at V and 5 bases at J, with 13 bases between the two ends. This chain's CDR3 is CAISARDLGDTQYF. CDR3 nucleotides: TGTGCCATCAGTGCCCGGGACCTGGGAGATACGCAGTATTTT.

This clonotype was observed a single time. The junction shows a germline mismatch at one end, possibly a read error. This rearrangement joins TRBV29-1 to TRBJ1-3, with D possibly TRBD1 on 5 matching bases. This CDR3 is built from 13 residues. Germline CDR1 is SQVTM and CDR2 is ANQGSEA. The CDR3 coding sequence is TGCAGCGTGGGGGATAGCGGTCGGAACACCGTATATTTT. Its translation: CSVGDSGRNTVYF.

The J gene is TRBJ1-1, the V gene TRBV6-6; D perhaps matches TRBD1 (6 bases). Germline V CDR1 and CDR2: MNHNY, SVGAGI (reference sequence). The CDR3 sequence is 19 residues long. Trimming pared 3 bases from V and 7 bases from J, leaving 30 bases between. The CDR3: CASSYDVNREVGGLIEAFF. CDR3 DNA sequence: TGTGCCAGCAGTTATGATGTGAACAGGGAAGTGGGTGGACTCATTGAAGCTTTCTTT.

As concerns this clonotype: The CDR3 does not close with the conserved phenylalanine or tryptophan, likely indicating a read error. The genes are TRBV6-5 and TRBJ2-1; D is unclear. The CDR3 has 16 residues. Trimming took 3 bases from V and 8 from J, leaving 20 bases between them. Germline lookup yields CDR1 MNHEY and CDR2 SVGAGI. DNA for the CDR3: TGTGCCAGCAGTTATAGTGGCGGTCTAACGGCATATGAGCAGTTCTTA. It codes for CASSYSGGLTAYEQFL.